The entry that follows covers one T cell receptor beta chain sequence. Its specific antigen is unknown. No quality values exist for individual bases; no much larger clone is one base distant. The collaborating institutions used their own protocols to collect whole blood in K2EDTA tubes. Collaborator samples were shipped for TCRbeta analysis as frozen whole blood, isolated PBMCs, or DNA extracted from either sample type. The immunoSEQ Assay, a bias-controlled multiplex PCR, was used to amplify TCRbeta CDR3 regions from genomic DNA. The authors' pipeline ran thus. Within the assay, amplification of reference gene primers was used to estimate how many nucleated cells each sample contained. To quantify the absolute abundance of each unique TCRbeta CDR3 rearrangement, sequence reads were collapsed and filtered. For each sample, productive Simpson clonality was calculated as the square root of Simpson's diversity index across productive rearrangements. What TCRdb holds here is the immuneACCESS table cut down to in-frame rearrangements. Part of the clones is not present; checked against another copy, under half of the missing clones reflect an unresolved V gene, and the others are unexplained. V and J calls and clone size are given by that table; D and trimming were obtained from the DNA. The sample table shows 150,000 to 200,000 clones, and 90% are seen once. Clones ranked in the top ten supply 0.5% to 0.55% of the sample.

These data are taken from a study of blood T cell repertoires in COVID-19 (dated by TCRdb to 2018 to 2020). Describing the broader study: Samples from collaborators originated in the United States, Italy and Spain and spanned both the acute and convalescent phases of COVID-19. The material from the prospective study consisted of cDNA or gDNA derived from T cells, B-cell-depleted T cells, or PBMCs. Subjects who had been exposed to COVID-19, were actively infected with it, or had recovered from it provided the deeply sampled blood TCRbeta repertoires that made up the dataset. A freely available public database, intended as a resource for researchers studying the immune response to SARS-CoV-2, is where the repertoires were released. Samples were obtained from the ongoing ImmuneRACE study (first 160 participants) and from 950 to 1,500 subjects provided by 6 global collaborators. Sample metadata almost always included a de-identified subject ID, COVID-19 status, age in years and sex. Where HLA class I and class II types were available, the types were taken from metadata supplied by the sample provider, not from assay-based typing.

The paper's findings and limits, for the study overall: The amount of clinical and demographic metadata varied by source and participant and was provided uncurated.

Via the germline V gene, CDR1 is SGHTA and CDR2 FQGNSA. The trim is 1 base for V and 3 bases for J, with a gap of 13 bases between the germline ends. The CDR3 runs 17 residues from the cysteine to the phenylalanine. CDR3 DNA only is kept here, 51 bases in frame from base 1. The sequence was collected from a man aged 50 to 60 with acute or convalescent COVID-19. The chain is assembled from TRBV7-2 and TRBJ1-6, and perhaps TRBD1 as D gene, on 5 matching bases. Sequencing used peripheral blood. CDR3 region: CASSLEAGIVYNSPLHF. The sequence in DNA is TGTGCCAGCAGCTTAGAAGCAGGGATTGTCTATAATTCACCCCTCCACTTT.